This T cell receptor beta chain was recorded in a study of T cell responses to AZD1222 COVID-19 vaccine. Study context: Pooled in the analysis were second doses at about 4 or about 12 weeks.

In the case of this clone: Its antigen is not identified.

Broader study findings: Seropositivity was recorded at baseline in only 5 or 6 AZD1222 recipients. Across the whole spike, CD4 TCRs peaked at regions 160-218 and 743-854.

The CDR3 sequence is 16 residues long. Looked up from germline, CDR1 is KGHSH and CDR2 is LQKENI. With 3 bases clipped from V and 8 bases from J, the junction kept 12 bases outside the gene matches. Some clones are missing from TCRdb's copy, which holds only in-frame ones; the method was immunoSEQ multiplex PCR. Of more than 150,000 clones in the sample, about nine tenths are singletons; the top ten hold around 5.8%. The source was peripheral blood, collected on day 0 of AZD1222 vaccination. This TCR was recovered from an adult in good health. The V call is TRBV18, the J call TRBJ2-1, with 8 nucleotides matching TRBD2. CDR3 nucleotide sequence: TGTGCCAGCTCACCCCGGACTAGCTTTACTCGGGATGAGCAGTTCTTC. Protein sequence: CASSPRTSFTRDEQFF.